These T cell receptor beta chains were read from a single sample in a study of prognosis after radiotherapy for stage I lung cancer. TCRdb used MiXCR to reprocess the multiplex PCR reads, holding one entry per CDR3 protein. The sample has over 45,000 distinct CDR3 sequences; around 27% are singletons. Sequenced here: PBMCs, sampled before or after stereotactic body radiation therapy (not recorded which). The receptors were sampled from a donor aged 50 or older with non-small cell lung cancer. CDR3s include the opening cysteine and the closing phenylalanine or tryptophan. The D gene is left open where the match is weak. Part of the rows lack a size; the others show once, few, many or a class for expanded clones.

J | size | D | V | DNA | CDR3
TRBJ1-4 | NA | TRBD1 | TRBV5-1 | TGCGCCGGCAGCCATGGACAGGGAAATGAAAAACTGTTTTTT | CAGSHGQGNEKLFF
TRBJ1-5 | many | NA | TRBV5-8 | TGTGCCAGCAGCTTTTTACAGCCCCAGCATTTT | CASSFLQPQHF
TRBJ1-4 | many | NA | TRBV6-5 | TGTGCCAGCAGTTTCGGGGGCGGTGAAAAACTGTTTTTT | CASSFGGGEKLFF
TRBJ1-2 | many | NA | TRBV6-5 | TGTGCCAGCAGTTATTCTGCGGTACAAGACTATGGCTACACCTTC | CASSYSAVQDYGYTF
TRBJ1-2 | many | TRBD1 | TRBV24-1 | TGTGCCACCAGTGATACAGGGGGCTATGGCTACACCTTC | CATSDTGGYGYTF
TRBJ2-1 | many | NA | TRBV6-2/TRBV6-3 | TGTGCCAGCATAGGCGGGTACCCCTACAATGAGCAGTTCTTC | CASIGGYPYNEQFF
TRBJ2-1 | many | NA | TRBV6-1 | TGTGCCAGCAAGACAACCTCGTTTTACAATGAGCAGTTCTTC | CASKTTSFYNEQFF
TRBJ2-5 | NA | NA | TRBV20-1 | TGCAGTGCTACCGGTTCAGTGAGTTTGGAGACCCAGTACTTC | CSATGSVSLETQYF
TRBJ2-5 | many | TRBD2 | TRBV6-1 | TGTGCCAGCACGGAGCGGGGAGGAGAGACCCAGTACTTC | CASTERGGETQYF
TRBJ1-6 | many | TRBD1 | TRBV7-9 | TGTGCCAGCTCGGAGGGGGCGACCCTCCACTTT | CASSEGATLHF
TRBJ2-1 | many | NA | TRBV13 | TGTGCCAGCAGCCCCGCCGGGACTTTCGTAGAGCAGTTCTTC | CASSPAGTFVEQFF
TRBJ2-7 | many | NA | TRBV6-1 | TGTGCCAGTACCCAGCACAGGGAGGACGAGCAGTACTTC | CASTQHREDEQYF
TRBJ2-3 | many | NA | TRBV4-2 | TGTGCCAGCAGCCAAGGAACAAATACCGGGGCAGATACGCAGTATTTT | CASSQGTNTGADTQYF
TRBJ1-2 | many | NA | TRBV3-1 | TGTGCCAGCAGTCAAGGGACCTTGTTCTATGGCTACACCTTC | CASSQGTLFYGYTF
TRBJ1-5 | many | TRBD1 | TRBV4-1 | TGCGCCAGCAGCCAGGGACAGGGGAATGAGCCCCAGCATTTT | CASSQGQGNEPQHF
TRBJ2-3 | many | TRBD1 | TRBV6-1 | TGTGCCAGCGAATCAGGGGGCCCCACAGATACGCAGTATTTT | CASESGGPTDTQYF
TRBJ2-5 | few | NA | TRBV2 | TGTGCCAGCCGAAGAGGGGTGGGGGAGACCCAGTACTTC | CASRRGVGETQYF